The clone carrying this T cell receptor beta chain counts as large. Its cognate antigen is unknown. This sample is drawn from a study of vaccination and CD4 T cells after COVID-19. Study at large: Those taking part got two shots of either the BNT162b2 or the mRNA-1273 vaccine. Overlapping spike peptides of SARS-CoV-2, HCoV-NL63, HCoV-OC43 and HCoV-229E were used, and cells were stimulated with them.

The assay that was used to sequence DNA from cultured CD4+ T cells was the Oncomine TCR Beta short-read assay. Cultured CD4+ T cells were the source of extracted genomic DNA. TCRdb recomputed calls from the PCR reads with MiXCR, one row per CDR3 protein. The data hold around 14,000 distinct CDR3 sequences, with roughly 20% observed a single time. Stated treatment: approximately 10-day PBMC culture with coronavirus spike peptide pools or control peptides (ViraFEST assay). With peptide pools, ViraFEST first expanded antigen-specific T cells and afterwards sequenced their TCRs. Germline V gives CDR1 SGHTA, CDR2 FQGNSA. The CDR3 has 14 amino acids. V was cut by 3 bases and J by 0 bases, with 9 bases left in between.

The chain carries TRBV7-2 and TRBJ2-7; D gene ambiguous. Sequenced material: cultured CD4+ T cells from blood. The clonotype was recovered from a human donor with COVID-19. This CDR3 is CASSFGSSSYEQYF. CDR3 DNA sequence: TGTGCCAGCAGCTTCGGCAGTAGCTCCTACGAGCAGTACTTC.